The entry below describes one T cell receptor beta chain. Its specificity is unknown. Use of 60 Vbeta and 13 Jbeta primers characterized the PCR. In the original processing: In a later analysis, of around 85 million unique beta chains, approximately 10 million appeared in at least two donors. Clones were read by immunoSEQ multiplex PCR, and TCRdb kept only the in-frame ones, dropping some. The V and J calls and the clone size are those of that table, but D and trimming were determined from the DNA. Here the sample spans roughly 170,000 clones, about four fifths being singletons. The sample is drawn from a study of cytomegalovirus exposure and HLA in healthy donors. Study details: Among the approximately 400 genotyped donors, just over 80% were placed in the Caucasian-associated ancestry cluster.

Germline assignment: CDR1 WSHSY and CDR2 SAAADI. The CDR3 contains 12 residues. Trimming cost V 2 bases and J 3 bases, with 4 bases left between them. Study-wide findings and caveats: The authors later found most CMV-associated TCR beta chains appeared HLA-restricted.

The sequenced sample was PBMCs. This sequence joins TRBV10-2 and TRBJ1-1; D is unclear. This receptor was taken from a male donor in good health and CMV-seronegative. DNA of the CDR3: TGCGCCAGCAGTGAGGCGGACACTGAAGCTTTCTTT. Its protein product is CASSEADTEAFF.